This T cell receptor (beta chain) is from a study of cytomegalovirus exposure and HLA in healthy donors (dated by TCRdb to 2015 to 2018). About the full investigation: An earlier analysis of some 600 of the donors reported 276 Gb of sequence data and around 110 million unique TCR beta sequences obtained from around 180 million T cells. The study profiled the T cell repertoires of about 720 subjects by immunosequencing and related them to cytomegalovirus serostatus. High-throughput TCR immunosequencing, statistical association of individual TCRs with disease status, and machine learning were combined to predict cytomegalovirus infection status. To study patterns of TCR occurrence, a later analysis re-analyzed previously published TCR beta repertoires from several hundred donors and added high-resolution HLA genotyping. Every repertoire in the discovery cohort had been generated on one and the same sequencing platform. HLA typing included class I and class II loci at four-digit resolution. Around 300 gigabases of sequencing data and approximately 84 million unique TCR sequences were included in an early release covering about 700 HLA-typed donors. Of the roughly 400 genotyped donors, 65% to 90% fell in the genetic ancestry cluster associated with self-reported Caucasian donors. Donor age, sex, ethnicity and CMV serostatus were collected together with the repertoire data. Among roughly 400 genotyped donors of the cohort, an average of roughly 230,000 unique TCR beta nucleotide sequences was sequenced per donor, of which approximately 19% were non-productive. Rather than drawing on any new phenotypic data, the later analysis identified candidate immune exposures from TCR beta sequences and the way those sequences occurred across donors. Typing coverage differed by locus: A, B, C, DRB1 and DQB1 were typed in roughly 620-640 donors, DQA1 in about 510, DPA1 in 606, and DPB1 in approximately 450. A separate validation cohort of roughly 110 different subjects was used in addition to the approximately 670-subject first cohort. In a later genetic analysis, genome-wide SNP genotypes for about 55% of the roughly 700 donors were used, and that subset was treated as a discovery cohort. Because of strong linkage in the cohort, roughly five DR-DQ haplotypes were treated as single units for association and clustering. An earlier analysis of some 500 of the donors applied high-throughput TCR beta sequencing to assess whether each TCR beta V gene segment acted as functional or pseudogenic. The aim of the study was to test whether cataloging public T cell receptors could identify signatures of past pathogen exposure. Here is what the overall study found, with its caveats: Correlated functional status among segregating V segments might reflect linkage disequilibrium, but an unknown experimental factor could not be ruled out. The classifier was reported to diagnose cytomegalovirus status with high specificity and sensitivity in both the original and validation cohorts. The study listed 164 TCR beta chains as associated with cytomegalovirus. A later genetic analysis reported fewer N-insertions in productive TCRs among donors in an Asian-associated ancestry cluster than the roughly 700-donor mean. In a later analysis, several top co-occurrence clusters were reported to appear linked to parvovirus B19, influenza, CMV and Epstein-Barr virus. Most TCR sequences were observed very rarely across donors, whereas some public TCRs were present in many individuals. In a later analysis, more than 15,000 TCR beta sequences were associated with specific HLA alleles at a false discovery rate of 0.05. Compared with equally common non-associated chains, HLA-associated TCR beta chains in a later analysis were more clonally expanded and had lower generation probabilities. The presence/absence analyses assumed that sequencing depth was roughly uniform across donors, and that assumption may not be true. HLA typing was unavailable for some donors at each locus, so association tests used only the typed subset. Because counts were too low, seventeen rarely observed V segments, including chromosome 9 orphons, were excluded from the earlier analysis of around 590 of the donors. A further reported finding was that TCR beta sequences accurately predicted the HLA-A and HLA-B alleles for most subjects in the first cohort. A later analysis found that most CMV-associated TCR beta chains appeared HLA-restricted, with HLA associations seemingly driven largely by CMV exposure. In an earlier analysis of some 640 of the donors, most TCR beta V segments were observed in productive rearrangements about 87% or about 30% of the time, broadly matching IMGT annotations. According to the authors, the approach could potentially be generalized to other disease states and immunological phenotypes. A cluster of highly shared sequence variants was judged likely to represent a technical artifact of the sequencing pipeline. In a later analysis, the rate of TCR association differed among HLA loci, with DRB1 alleles having the most associated TCRs and HLA-C alleles having the fewest. In this cohort, only TCR beta chains were sequenced, and detectable features were limited by the absence of alpha or paired-chain data. Three of the identified cytomegalovirus-associated TCR beta chains were confirmed in vitro to be specific for cytomegalovirus antigens. A later genetic analysis associated a missense DCLRE1C variant with V-gene and J-gene trimming of TCR beta chains, and an independent cohort replicated the association. The 87-base-pair reads could not distinguish some IMGT-functional V segments, including TRBV6-2 and TRBV6-3, so those segments were excluded. Assigning TCR associations to individual alleles was difficult when HLA alleles, especially DR and DQ, strongly co-occurred. CMV serostatus was the only immune exposure information available for the cohort.

The cohort consisted of approximately 670 healthy bone marrow donors. Cohort members were all nominally healthy when sampled, although unrecorded immune exposures were likely present. The donor tested CMV seropositive, placing the donor among the 250 to 300 seropositive members of the cohort. A peripheral blood sample was collected from each donor, and TCR beta sequencing was performed on peripheral blood mononuclear cells. Genomic DNA extraction from the blood cell samples was performed with the Qiagen DNeasy Blood Extraction Kit. To prepare the library, the immunoSEQ multiplex PCR assay was applied. The multiplex PCR relied on a mix of 60 forward primers for TCR Vbeta segments and 13 reverse primers for TCR Jbeta segments. The CDR3 region of rearranged TCR beta genes was amplified from genomic DNA by a multiplex PCR assay. The amplified TCR beta libraries were sequenced on the Illumina HiSeq System as 87-base-pair reads. Turning to the authors' computational methods: In a later analysis, approximately 74 million unique TCR beta chains were counted across the approximately 640 repertoires, and about 9.9 million of these chains were shared by at least two donors. Raw reads were error-corrected and collapsed into unique sequences with a nearest-neighbor algorithm that merged closely related sequences to remove PCR and sequencing errors. To assign V, D and J gene segments, CDR3 sequences were aligned to IMGT reference sequences. For a sequence to be retained, a match of at least six nucleotides was required to both a V gene segment and a J gene segment. Rearrangements were called productive when the CDR3 lacked stop codons and stayed in frame with V and J; all others were non-productive. CDR3 was defined by IMGT convention, running from the second conserved V-encoded cysteine to the conserved J-encoded phenylalanine. In an earlier analysis of just under 600 of the donors, sequences lacking an unambiguous match to a single V gene segment were excluded. In an earlier analysis of approximately 550 of the donors, V segments were called functional above 56.7% productive rearrangements and were called segregating when the between-donor standard deviation exceeded 5%. A statistical classification framework was built for diagnosing cytomegalovirus status from the catalog of TCR beta chain sequences. In a later analysis, TCR nucleotide sequences were compared against IMGT/GENE-DB human TR gene sequences so that V and J genes could be assigned. In a later analysis, CDR3 sequences and most-parsimonious VDJ recombination scenarios were assigned using the TCRdist pipeline. In a later analysis, each TCR beta chain was defined by its CDR3 amino acid sequence together with its V-gene family, and reads lacking a unique V-gene family were excluded. As a way to deal with suspected cross-contamination and a sequencing artifact, a later analysis dropped 450 to 600 nucleotide sequences that were highly shared and had low generation probability. For each public chain, a later analysis derived a clonal expansion index from normalized ranks of inferred template counts within each repertoire. A later analysis computed generation probabilities with a VDJ recombination model fitted to out-of-frame rearrangements, and checked the results against IGoR. In a later analysis, hypergeometric tests were used to score TCR-TCR, TCR-HLA and TCR-CMV co-occurrence, with a repertoire-size bias correction applied to TCR pairs. In a later analysis, false discovery rates were estimated by permuting HLA or CMV assignments 20 times. In a later analysis, co-occurring TCRs were grouped using DBSCAN, with TCRdist sequence similarity added in when clustering inside HLA-allele-positive subsets. For co-occurrence clustering, repertoires with fewer than 30,000 or more than 120,000 public chains were excluded, along with four or five repertoires with anomalous nucleotide sharing. TCRdb retrieved this table from immuneACCESS and kept in-frame rearrangements only. Not all clones are present; in checked studies, unresolved V genes account for under half, and no reason is known for the remainder. From that table come the V and J calls and clone size; the DNA was used to work out D and trimming. For this sample the table gives 90,000 to 100,000 clones, of which around 10% were detected only once. The top ten clones comprise 4.5% to 6% of the sample.

Trimming takes 3 bases off V and 7 bases off J; junction bases not matched to a gene: 7. The germline V gene (reference sequence) yields MNHNY for CDR1 and SVGAGI for CDR2. The CDR3, from cysteine to phenylalanine, totals 14 residues. Only the CDR3 part of the read is kept: 42 bases, read in frame from the first base. This clone occurred a few times. The specificity of this receptor is unknown. No base quality values were provided; no much bigger clone lies one nucleotide off. Sample: PBMCs. The receptor was derived from a man over 45 in good health and CMV-seropositive. The V gene is TRBV6-6 and the J gene is TRBJ2-7; TRBD2 fits 9 bases in the junction. The base sequence is TGTGCCAGCAGTTATTGGCGGGAGGGAGGGGAGCAGTACTTC. This is translated as CASSYWREGGEQYF.